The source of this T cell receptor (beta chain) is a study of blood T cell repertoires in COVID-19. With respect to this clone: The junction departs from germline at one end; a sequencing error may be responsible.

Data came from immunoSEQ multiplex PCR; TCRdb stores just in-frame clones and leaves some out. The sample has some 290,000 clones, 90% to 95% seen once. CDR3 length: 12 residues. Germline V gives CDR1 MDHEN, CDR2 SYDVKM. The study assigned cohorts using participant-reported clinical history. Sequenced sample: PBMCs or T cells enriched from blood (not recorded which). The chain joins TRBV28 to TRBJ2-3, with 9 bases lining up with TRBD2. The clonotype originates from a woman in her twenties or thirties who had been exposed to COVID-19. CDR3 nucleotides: TGTGCCAGCAGTTTAGCGGCGGGGGGGGGAAAATTT. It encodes CASSLAAGGGKF.